This entry lists 15 T cell receptor beta chains sequenced from one sample in a study of OX40 agonist ivuxolimab in advanced cancers. Libraries were prepared by immunoSEQ multiplex PCR; TCRdb keeps only in-frame clonotypes and omits some of them. The sample lists 15,000 to 20,000 clones, 80% to 95% occurring once. Here the sequenced sample was CD4+ or CD8+ T cells sorted from blood, taken in a trial of the OX40 agonist ivuxolimab. The receptor set was obtained from an adult with an advanced solid tumor such as melanoma, head and neck, liver or kidney cancer.

V usage is TRBV5-1 and J usage is TRBJ2-6; D gene unclear. Trimming shortened V by 0 bases and J by 4 bases, and 17 bases separated the two germline ends. There are 18 residues in the CDR3. The germline gives CDR1 SGHRS, CDR2 YFSETQ. The CDR3 DNA follows: TGCGCCAGCAGCTTGGAGTTAGGACCCCTTATGGGGGCCAACGTCCTGACTTTC. Its translation is CASSLELGPLMGANVLTF.

The chain recombines TRBV7-3 with TRBJ1-1; TRBD1 is a possible D gene (5 bases). Germline-derived CDR1 and CDR2 are SGHTA and FQGTGA. CDR3 size: 15 residues. Trimming removed 2 bases at V and 4 bases at J, with 14 bases between. The CDR3, as DNA: TGTGCCAGCAGCTTAGGTTCAAGGGGTTCCACTGAAGCTTTCTTT. This gives the protein CASSLGSRGSTEAFF. The whole variable domain, remainder taken from reference TRBV7-3 and TRBJ1-1, is GAGVSQTPSNKVTEKGKYVELRCDPISGHTALYWYRQSLGQGPEFLIYFQGTGAADDSGLPNDRFFAVRPEGSVSTLKIQRTERGDSAVYLCASSLGSRGSTEAFFGQGTRLTVV.

This clone was counted a single time. The gene calls are TRBV28 and TRBJ2-5; 11 bases are a match to TRBD1. V shed 3 bases and J 5 bases; nucleotides not matched to a gene: 20. This CDR3 has 20 amino acids. Germline CDR1 MDHEN, CDR2 SYDVKM. DNA for the CDR3: TGTGCCAGCAGTTTCGCGGCTCGGGGGACAGGGGGGTTTTTCGCGGAGACCCAGTACTTC. Protein: CASSFAARGTGGFFAETQYF.

V and J are TRBV7-4 and TRBJ1-2; D gene ambiguous. CDR1 is SGHVT, CDR2 SQSDAQ, per germline. Trimming cost V 5 bases and J 6 bases, with 19 bases left between them. This CDR3 is 15 amino acids long. The CDR3 sequence: CASSPGWALLDGYTF. CDR3 nucleotides: TGTGCCAGCAGCCCAGGTTGGGCCCTGCTGGATGGCTACACCTTC.

This rearrangement joins TRBV6-6 to TRBJ2-7, with TRBD2 matching 7 bases. CDR1 is MNHNY and CDR2 is SVGAGI in the germline V gene (reference sequence). V trimming: 2 bases; J trimming: 2 bases; junction bases outside the gene matches: 9. The CDR3 loop spans 16 amino acids. In DNA, the CDR3 is TGTGCCAGCAGTTACGAGGCGGGAGTTTTCCCCTACGAGCAGTACTTC. Amino acids: CASSYEAGVFPYEQYF.

This clone was picked up one time. DNA of the CDR3: TGTGCCAGCTGCGGGATTGACGGGGAGCTGTTTTTT. This sequence encodes CASCGIDGELFF. The chain carries TRBV28 and TRBJ2-2; D may be TRBD2 (6 bases). The CDR3 runs to 12 residues. Trimming took off 8 bases at V and 7 bases at J, with 11 bases between the two ends. The germline V gene has CDR1 MDHEN and CDR2 SYDVKM.

The chain uses TRBV7-6 and TRBJ2-3; the match to TRBD2 covers 8 bases. CDR3 size: 15 residues. Germline V gives CDR1 SGHVS, CDR2 FNYEAQ. V trimming: 0 bases; J trimming: 4 bases; junction bases outside the gene matches: 3. CDR3 protein: CASSLAGLVADTQYF. The CDR3, as DNA: TGTGCCAGCAGCTTAGCGGGACTAGTAGCAGATACGCAGTATTTT.

The chain combines TRBV7-9 with TRBJ2-1; possible D gene TRBD1, 6 bases. Trimming took 7 bases from V and 2 from J, leaving 9 bases between them. The CDR3 totals 13 residues. Germline V CDR1 and CDR2: SEHNR, FQNEAQ (reference sequence). CDR3 region: CASNRDAYNEQFF. CDR3 DNA sequence: TGTGCCAGCAACAGGGACGCCTACAATGAGCAGTTCTTC.

The rearrangement joins TRBV28 to TRBJ1-1, with a weak D call TRBD1 (6 bases). The CDR3 is 13 residues long. The ends were cut back, 4 bases at V and 3 bases at J, with 9 bases in the middle. Germline loops: CDR1 MDHEN, CDR2 SYDVKM. CDR3 bases: TGTGCCAGCAGTTGGGGGGGGCACACTGAAGCTTTCTTT. It specifies CASSWGGHTEAFF.

The rearrangement uses TRBV9 and TRBJ1-1; 7 bases match TRBD1. V was clipped by 3 bases and J by 4 bases; unmatched bases: 3. Germline V lookup: CDR1 SGDLS, CDR2 YYNGEE. This CDR3 is 13 amino acids long. CDR3 bases: TGTGCCAGCAGCGAGACAGGGTCCACTGAAGCTTTCTTT. Amino acid sequence: CASSETGSTEAFF.

The DNA for the CDR3 is TGTGCCTGGAGTGTACAGGAGGGGTGGTTGGACACTGAAGCTTTCTTT. Its translation is CAWSVQEGWLDTEAFF. This chain links TRBV30 with TRBJ1-1, with a possible D match to TRBD1 (5 bases). Germline loops: CDR1 GTSNPN, CDR2 SVGIG (reference sequence). V dropped 0 bases and J dropped 3 bases, with 17 bases sitting between them. The CDR3 totals 16 residues.

This rearrangement joins TRBV28 to TRBJ2-1, with 7 bases fitting TRBD2. Germline V lookup: CDR1 MDHEN, CDR2 SYDVKM. This CDR3 contains 13 residues. V was clipped by 5 bases and J by 10 bases; unmatched bases: 8. This chain's CDR3 is CASSPGGPGEQFF. The CDR3 DNA reads as TGTGCCAGCAGTCCGGGGGGTCCGGGAGAGCAGTTCTTC.

The chain recombines TRBV15 with TRBJ2-7, with D perhaps TRBD1 (5 bases). The ends were cut back, 1 base at V and 0 bases at J, with 10 bases in the middle. The CDR3 has 15 amino acids. Germline lookup yields CDR1 LNHNV and CDR2 YYDKDF (reference sequence). The CDR3 protein is CATSRGKGPSYEQYF. The CDR3 coding sequence is TGTGCCACCAGCAGAGGGAAGGGGCCCTCCTACGAGCAGTACTTC.

A note on this clone: This specimen includes other DNA sequences encoding the same CDR3. The chain couples TRBV7-9 to TRBJ1-1, with D unresolved. Germline V CDR1 and CDR2: SEHNR, FQNEAQ (reference sequence). CDR3 length equals 13 residues. Trimming took off 3 bases at V and 2 bases at J, with 7 bases between the two ends. The CDR3 bases are TGTGCCAGCAGCTTCGAAGGAAACACTGAAGCTTTCTTT. This encodes CASSFEGNTEAFF.

This chain joins TRBV19 and TRBJ2-1; 7 bases fit TRBD2. The CDR3 length is 18 residues. Germline CDR1 is LNHDA and CDR2 is SQIVND (reference sequence). With V trimmed by 4 bases and J by 8 bases, 20 bases remained unmatched. For the CDR3, the DNA is TGTGCCAGTAGTAACCCTGGGCTAGCGGCGGCGGTACATTATGAGCAGTTCTTC. Its protein product is CASSNPGLAAAVHYEQFF.